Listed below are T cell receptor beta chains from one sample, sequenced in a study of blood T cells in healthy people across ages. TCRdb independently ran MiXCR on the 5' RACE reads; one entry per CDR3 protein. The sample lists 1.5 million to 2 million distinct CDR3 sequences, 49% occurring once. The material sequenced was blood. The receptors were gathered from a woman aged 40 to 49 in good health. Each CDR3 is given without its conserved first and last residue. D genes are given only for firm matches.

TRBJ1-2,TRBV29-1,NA,SVAVGGNGCT
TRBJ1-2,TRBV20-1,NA,SARDGLNYGYT
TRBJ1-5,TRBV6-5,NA,ASSGGPRNQPQH
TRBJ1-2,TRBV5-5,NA,ASSHLPSNYGYT
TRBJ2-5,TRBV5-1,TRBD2,ASSRTGNSGGPQETQY
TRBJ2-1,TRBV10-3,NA,AISESWAGDEQF
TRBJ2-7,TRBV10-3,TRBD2,AISGRGGTYEQY
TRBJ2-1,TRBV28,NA,ASSRGGGGRNEQF
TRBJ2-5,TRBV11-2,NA,ASSLAGSKETQY
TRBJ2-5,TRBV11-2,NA,ASSFFGEGETQY